The present T cell receptor beta chain was sequenced within a study of T cell responses to AZD1222 COVID-19 vaccine. Study results and limitations: Researchers report vaccine-associated CD4 TCRs spanning spike, with dominance at 160-218 and 743-854. It should be noted that donors were predominantly white British and more often female, and clonal diversity was possibly underestimated. Among spike-specific TCRs, nearly half reportedly target unmutated variant regions.

Profiling relied on immunoSEQ multiplex PCR, and the TCRdb table lists in-frame clones only, not all of them. The sample carries some 150,000 clones, approximately 91% recorded once. CDR3 size: 18 residues. With regard to this clone: Its antigen is still unknown.

This sequence joins TRBV22-1 and TRBJ1-5; the DNA was not used to check the table's D call, TRBD1. TRBV22-1 is tagged as a pseudogene. The sample was peripheral blood, taken on day 0 of AZD1222 vaccination. The receptor's source is an adult in good health. In DNA form, the CDR3 reads TGTCCTGGAGACGAATGGACAGGGGTTTTTTACGGCAATCAGCCCCAGCATTTT. Translating it yields CPGDEWTGVFYGNQPQHF.